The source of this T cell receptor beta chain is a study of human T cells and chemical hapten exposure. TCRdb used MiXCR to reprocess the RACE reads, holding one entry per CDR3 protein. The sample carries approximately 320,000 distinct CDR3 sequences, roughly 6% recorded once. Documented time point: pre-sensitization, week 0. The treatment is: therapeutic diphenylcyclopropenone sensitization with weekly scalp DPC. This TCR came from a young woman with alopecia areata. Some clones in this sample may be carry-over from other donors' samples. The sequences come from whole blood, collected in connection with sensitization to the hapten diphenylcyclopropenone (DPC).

The CDR3 region has the DNA TGTGCCAGCAGCCCCCGTATCGGGCCATATGGCTACACCTTC. It translates to CASSPRIGPYGYTF. The gene calls are TRBV14 and TRBJ1-2; D remains unclear. V lost 4 bases and J lost 5, with 14 bases in between. The germline CDR1 and CDR2 sequences are SGHDN and FVKESK. This CDR3 contains 14 residues.